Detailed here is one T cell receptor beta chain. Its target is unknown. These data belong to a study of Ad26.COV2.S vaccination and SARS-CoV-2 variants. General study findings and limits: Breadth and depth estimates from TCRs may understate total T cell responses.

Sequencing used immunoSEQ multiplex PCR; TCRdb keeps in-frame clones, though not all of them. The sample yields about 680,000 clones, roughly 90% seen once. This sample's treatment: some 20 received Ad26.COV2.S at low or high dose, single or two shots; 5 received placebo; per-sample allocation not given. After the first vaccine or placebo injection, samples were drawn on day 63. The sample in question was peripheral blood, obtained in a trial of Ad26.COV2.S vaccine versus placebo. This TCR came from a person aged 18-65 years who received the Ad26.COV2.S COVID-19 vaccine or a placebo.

The CDR3 coding sequence is TGTGCCAGCAGCCAGATCCCGGGACTAGCGGGGGGGCCGGGCTACAATGAGCAGTTCTTC. It specifies CASSQIPGLAGGPGYNEQFF. The rearrangement joins TRBV3-1 (or the pseudogene TRBV3-2) to TRBJ2-1; 16 bases map to TRBD2. Germline CDR1 and CDR2: LGHDT and YNNKEL (reference sequence). V shed 3 bases, J shed 3 bases, and the junction held 11 bases outside the gene matches. The CDR3 spans 20 residues.